This is a list of T cell receptor beta chains from one sample in a study of naive and memory T cell subsets. Each CDR3 protein is one row after TCRdb ran MiXCR on the 5' RACE reads. The sample lists tens of thousands of distinct CDR3 sequences; 4% to 5% were seen once. The receptors shown here come from a female donor in good health. Each CDR3 is given with its conserved first and last residue. The D gene is left open where the match is weak. Clone size appears in some rows only: once, few, many, or a class for an expanded clone.

j_call: TRBJ2-1; v_call: TRBV14; clone_size: many; d_call: TRBD2; cdr3_aa: CASSHPVGSGSGYNEQFF; cdr3_nt: TGTGCCAGCAGCCACCCTGTAGGTAGCGGGAGTGGCTACAATGAGCAGTTCTTC
j_call: TRBJ1-1; v_call: TRBV9; clone_size: many; d_call: .; cdr3_aa: CASSVAVANTEAFF; cdr3_nt: TGTGCCAGCAGCGTCGCGGTCGCGAACACTGAAGCTTTCTTT
j_call: TRBJ2-3; v_call: TRBV27; clone_size: once; d_call: TRBD2; cdr3_aa: CASSPGTSGRVTDTQYF; cdr3_nt: TGTGCCAGCAGTCCAGGGACTAGCGGGAGGGTGACAGATACGCAGTATTTT
j_call: TRBJ2-2; v_call: TRBV11-3; clone_size: .; d_call: .; cdr3_aa: CASSNTGELFF; cdr3_nt: TGTGCCAGCAGCAACACCGGGGAGCTGTTTTTT
j_call: TRBJ2-2; v_call: TRBV7-9; clone_size: many; d_call: .; cdr3_aa: CASSHTGTGRTGELFF; cdr3_nt: TGTGCCAGCAGTCACACCGGGACGGGAAGGACCGGGGAGCTGTTTTTT
j_call: TRBJ2-5; v_call: TRBV7-6; clone_size: few; d_call: .; cdr3_aa: CASSFSQETQYF; cdr3_nt: TGTGCCAGCAGCTTTAGCCAAGAGACCCAGTACTTC
j_call: TRBJ1-6; v_call: TRBV19; clone_size: many; d_call: .; cdr3_aa: CASQRPGTLSSPLHF; cdr3_nt: TGTGCCAGCCAGAGACCCGGGACCCTTTCTTCACCCCTCCACTTT
j_call: TRBJ2-3; v_call: TRBV19; clone_size: many; d_call: TRBD2; cdr3_aa: CASSSSGVTSTDTQYF; cdr3_nt: TGTGCCAGTAGTTCTAGCGGCGTTACTAGCACAGATACGCAGTATTTT
j_call: TRBJ2-7; v_call: TRBV18; clone_size: many; d_call: TRBD2; cdr3_aa: CASSRPTSGQYF; cdr3_nt: TGTGCCAGCTCGCGCCCGACTAGCGGGCAGTACTTC
j_call: TRBJ2-6; v_call: TRBV6-5; clone_size: .; d_call: TRBD1; cdr3_aa: CASSYDRVSAVGANVLTF; cdr3_nt: TGTGCCAGCAGTTACGACAGGGTTTCCGCAGTTGGGGCCAACGTCCTGACTTTC
j_call: TRBJ1-4; v_call: TRBV5-5; clone_size: many; d_call: .; cdr3_aa: CASSLIIPGNEKLFF; cdr3_nt: TGTGCCAGCAGCTTAATTATCCCGGGTAATGAAAAACTGTTTTTT
j_call: TRBJ1-5; v_call: TRBV5-4; clone_size: .; d_call: TRBD1; cdr3_aa: CASSRTGANQPQHF; cdr3_nt: TGTGCCAGCAGTCGGACAGGCGCCAATCAGCCCCAGCATTTT
j_call: TRBJ2-3; v_call: TRBV27; clone_size: many; d_call: .; cdr3_aa: CASSLTRGGTDTQYF; cdr3_nt: TGTGCCAGCAGTTTAACCCGGGGTGGGACAGATACGCAGTATTTT
j_call: TRBJ2-7; v_call: TRBV20-1; clone_size: many; d_call: TRBD1; cdr3_aa: CSASFDRGHYEQYF; cdr3_nt: TGCAGTGCTAGTTTCGACAGGGGGCATTACGAGCAGTACTTC
j_call: TRBJ2-1; v_call: TRBV20-1; clone_size: many; d_call: .; cdr3_aa: CSAYVRASSYNEQFF; cdr3_nt: TGCAGTGCTTACGTCAGGGCCAGCTCCTACAATGAGCAGTTCTTC
j_call: TRBJ2-1; v_call: TRBV20-1; clone_size: many; d_call: .; cdr3_aa: CSARALGPAEQFF; cdr3_nt: TGCAGTGCTAGAGCTCTGGGACCAGCTGAGCAGTTCTTC
j_call: TRBJ2-4; v_call: TRBV7-2; clone_size: many; d_call: TRBD2; cdr3_aa: CASSLERAGVRAKNIQYF; cdr3_nt: TGTGCCAGCAGCTTAGAAAGGGCGGGAGTACGAGCCAAAAACATTCAGTACTTC
j_call: TRBJ1-4; v_call: TRBV6-5; clone_size: few; d_call: .; cdr3_aa: CASSSPRGVTNEKLFF; cdr3_nt: TGTGCCAGCAGTTCCCCCCGAGGGGTTACTAATGAAAAACTGTTTTTT
j_call: TRBJ2-1; v_call: TRBV25-1; clone_size: many; d_call: .; cdr3_aa: CASRESGRTNEQFF; cdr3_nt: TGTGCCAGCAGGGAGAGCGGGCGGACAAATGAGCAGTTCTTC
j_call: TRBJ1-3; v_call: TRBV7-2; clone_size: many; d_call: .; cdr3_aa: CASSSRRSVLSGNTIYF; cdr3_nt: TGTGCCAGCAGCTCCCGCCGGTCGGTCCTCTCTGGAAACACCATATATTTT
j_call: TRBJ1-3; v_call: TRBV27; clone_size: many; d_call: .; cdr3_aa: CASSSRGPQLSGNTIYF; cdr3_nt: TGTGCCAGCAGTTCCCGTGGACCGCAACTCTCTGGAAACACCATATATTTT
j_call: TRBJ1-2; v_call: TRBV5-1; clone_size: many; d_call: TRBD1; cdr3_aa: CASSVEGADYGYTF; cdr3_nt: TGCGCCAGCAGCGTCGAGGGGGCTGACTATGGCTACACCTTC
j_call: TRBJ1-5; v_call: TRBV20-1; clone_size: many; d_call: TRBD1; cdr3_aa: CSAPRTGGFDQPQHF; cdr3_nt: TGCAGTGCTCCCAGGACAGGGGGCTTTGATCAGCCCCAGCATTTT
j_call: TRBJ2-3; v_call: TRBV28; clone_size: many; d_call: .; cdr3_aa: CASSLMDTQYF; cdr3_nt: TGTGCCAGCAGTTTAATGGATACGCAGTATTTT
j_call: TRBJ1-2; v_call: TRBV7-9; clone_size: many; d_call: .; cdr3_aa: CASSLTEYGYTF; cdr3_nt: TGTGCCAGCAGCTTGACGGAATATGGCTACACCTTC
j_call: TRBJ2-7; v_call: TRBV24-1; clone_size: many; d_call: .; cdr3_aa: CATSGNLGGREPTKQYF; cdr3_nt: TGTGCCACCAGTGGCAACCTAGGGGGAAGAGAGCCTACGAAGCAGTACTTC
j_call: TRBJ2-3; v_call: TRBV7-8; clone_size: many; d_call: TRBD1; cdr3_aa: CASSQGTGFQDTQYF; cdr3_nt: TGTGCCAGCAGCCAAGGGACAGGGTTCCAAGATACGCAGTATTTT
j_call: TRBJ1-2; v_call: TRBV7-9; clone_size: many; d_call: TRBD1; cdr3_aa: CASSFGRGDYGYTF; cdr3_nt: TGTGCCAGCAGCTTCGGCAGGGGGGACTATGGCTACACCTTC
j_call: TRBJ1-3; v_call: TRBV6-5; clone_size: many; d_call: .; cdr3_aa: CASRPHRVAGNTIYF; cdr3_nt: TGTGCCAGCAGACCACACAGGGTAGCTGGAAACACCATATATTTT
j_call: TRBJ2-3; v_call: TRBV29-1; clone_size: many; d_call: TRBD2; cdr3_aa: CSVSRTRTDTQYF; cdr3_nt: TGCAGCGTTTCTCGGACTAGGACAGATACGCAGTATTTT
j_call: TRBJ2-5; v_call: TRBV10-3; clone_size: .; d_call: .; cdr3_aa: CASSYSWAARDTQYF; cdr3_nt: TGTGCCAGCAGTTACTCTTGGGCAGCACGGGATACCCAGTACTTC
j_call: TRBJ1-5; v_call: TRBV19; clone_size: .; d_call: .; cdr3_aa: CAGSIAGELTLSQPQHF; cdr3_nt: TGTGCCGGTAGTATAGCGGGGGAATTAACCTTAAGTCAGCCCCAGCATTTT
j_call: TRBJ1-3; v_call: TRBV6-5; clone_size: many; d_call: TRBD1; cdr3_aa: CASSSPGQGSGNTIYF; cdr3_nt: TGTGCCAGCAGTTCCCCTGGACAGGGCTCTGGAAACACCATATATTTT
j_call: TRBJ2-7; v_call: TRBV12-3/TRBV12-4; clone_size: many; d_call: .; cdr3_aa: CASSYRTLYEQYF; cdr3_nt: TGTGCCAGCAGTTACCGGACCCTCTACGAGCAGTACTTC
j_call: TRBJ1-5; v_call: TRBV29-1; clone_size: many; d_call: .; cdr3_aa: CSVESGLGQPQHF; cdr3_nt: TGCAGCGTTGAATCGGGGTTGGGGCAGCCCCAGCATTTT
j_call: TRBJ2-7; v_call: TRBV28; clone_size: many; d_call: .; cdr3_aa: CASRLGRYEQYF; cdr3_nt: TGTGCCAGCAGGCTGGGTCGGTACGAGCAGTACTTC
j_call: TRBJ2-7; v_call: TRBV7-2; clone_size: many; d_call: TRBD2; cdr3_aa: CASSLEAGVREQYF; cdr3_nt: TGTGCCAGCAGCTTAGAAGCGGGAGTTCGGGAGCAGTACTTC
j_call: TRBJ1-1; v_call: TRBV6-5; clone_size: many; d_call: .; cdr3_aa: CASSPPQGRGTEAFF; cdr3_nt: TGTGCCAGCAGTCCACCGCAGGGGAGAGGCACTGAAGCTTTCTTT
j_call: TRBJ1-1; v_call: TRBV5-4; clone_size: few; d_call: TRBD1; cdr3_aa: CASSHGGDSRNTEAFF; cdr3_nt: TGTGCCAGCAGCCACGGCGGGGACAGCCGAAACACTGAAGCTTTCTTT
j_call: TRBJ2-7; v_call: TRBV20-1; clone_size: many; d_call: .; cdr3_aa: CSATGGLLLEQYF; cdr3_nt: TGCAGTGCTACCGGGGGGCTTCTACTCGAGCAGTACTTC
j_call: TRBJ1-2; v_call: TRBV2; clone_size: many; d_call: .; cdr3_aa: CASSDVGGYGYTF; cdr3_nt: TGTGCCAGCAGTGATGTTGGGGGATATGGCTACACCTTC
j_call: TRBJ2-2; v_call: TRBV6-5; clone_size: few; d_call: .; cdr3_aa: CASSPDWGGGGELFF; cdr3_nt: TGTGCCAGCAGCCCCGATTGGGGGGGCGGCGGGGAGCTGTTTTTT